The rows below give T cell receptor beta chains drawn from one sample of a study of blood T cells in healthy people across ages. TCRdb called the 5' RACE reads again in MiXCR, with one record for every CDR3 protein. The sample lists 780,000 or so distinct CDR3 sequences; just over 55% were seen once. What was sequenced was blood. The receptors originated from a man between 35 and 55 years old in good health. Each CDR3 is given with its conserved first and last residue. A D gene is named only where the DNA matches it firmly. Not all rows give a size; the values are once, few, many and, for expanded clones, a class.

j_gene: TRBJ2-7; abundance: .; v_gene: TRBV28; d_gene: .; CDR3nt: TGTGCCACCGACCACAGGGAACCCTACGAGCAGTACTTC; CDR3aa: CATDHREPYEQYF
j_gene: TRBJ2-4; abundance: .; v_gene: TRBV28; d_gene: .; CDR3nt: TGTGCCAGCAGAACCGACGGTGCCCTAGCCAAAAACATTCAGTACTTC; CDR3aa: CASRTDGALAKNIQYF
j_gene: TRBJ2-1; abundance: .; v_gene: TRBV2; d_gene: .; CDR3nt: TGTGCCAGCAGTGGTCGATTTGGCGGACTAAGAGGGGATGAGCAGTTCTTC; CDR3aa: CASSGRFGGLRGDEQFF
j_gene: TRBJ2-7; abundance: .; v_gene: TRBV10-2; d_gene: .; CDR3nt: TGCGCCAGCATGGTTGCTCAAAACTCCTACGAGCAGTACTTC; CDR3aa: CASMVAQNSYEQYF
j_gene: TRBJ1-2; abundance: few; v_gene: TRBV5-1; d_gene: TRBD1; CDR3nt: TGCGCCAGCAGCGCAGGACAGGGGGCTTCAGGCTACACCTTC; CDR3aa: CASSAGQGASGYTF
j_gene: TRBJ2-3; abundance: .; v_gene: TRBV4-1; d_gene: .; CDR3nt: TGCGCCAGCAGCCAGGAAGGGGCTGGGAGCACAGATACGCAGTATTTT; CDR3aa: CASSQEGAGSTDTQYF
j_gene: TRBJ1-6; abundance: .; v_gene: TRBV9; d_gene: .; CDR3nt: TGTGCCAGCAGCGCCGGAGAGAGCTCCTATAATTCACCCCTCCACTTT; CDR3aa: CASSAGESSYNSPLHF
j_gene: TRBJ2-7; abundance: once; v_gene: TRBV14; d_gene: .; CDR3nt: TGTGCCAGCAGCCAGGGGTTTGGGGACGAGCAGTACTTC; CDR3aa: CASSQGFGDEQYF
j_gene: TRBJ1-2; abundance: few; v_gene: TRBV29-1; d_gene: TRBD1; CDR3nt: TGCAGCGTTAATCTCCGGGACAGGGGGGGCTATGGCTACACCTTC; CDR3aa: CSVNLRDRGGYGYTF
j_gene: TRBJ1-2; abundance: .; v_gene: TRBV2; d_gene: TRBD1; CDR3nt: TGTGCCAGCAGTGATTGGGGGGGACAGGGGACGTCCACCAACGGCTACACCTTC; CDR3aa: CASSDWGGQGTSTNGYTF
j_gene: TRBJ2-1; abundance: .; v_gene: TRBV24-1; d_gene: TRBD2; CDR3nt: TGTGCCACCAGCTCCGGGACTAGCATCGTCGATGAGCAGTTCTTC; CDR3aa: CATSSGTSIVDEQFF
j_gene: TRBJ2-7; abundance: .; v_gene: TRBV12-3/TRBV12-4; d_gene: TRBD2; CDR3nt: TGTGCCAGCAGAGTAGCGGGAGGTGCGCAGTACTTC; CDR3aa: CASRVAGGAQYF
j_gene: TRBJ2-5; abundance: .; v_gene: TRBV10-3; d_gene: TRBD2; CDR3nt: TGTGCCGCCGGGGTAGCGGGAGGAGGTTCAGAGACCCAGTACTTC; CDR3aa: CAAGVAGGGSETQYF
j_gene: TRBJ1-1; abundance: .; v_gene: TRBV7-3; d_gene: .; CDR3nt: TGTGCCAGCAGCTATTCTGGACAGTGGGTTCTGAACACTGAAGCTTTCTTT; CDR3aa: CASSYSGQWVLNTEAFF
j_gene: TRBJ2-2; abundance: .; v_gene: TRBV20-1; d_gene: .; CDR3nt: TGCAGTGCTAGAGAAAAGGGGAAATACACCGGGGAGCTGTTTTTT; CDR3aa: CSAREKGKYTGELFF
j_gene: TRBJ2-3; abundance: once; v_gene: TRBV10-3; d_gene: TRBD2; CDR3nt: TGTGCCATCTCGGGGGGGGGGCCAGATACGCAGTATTTT; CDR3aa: CAISGGGPDTQYF
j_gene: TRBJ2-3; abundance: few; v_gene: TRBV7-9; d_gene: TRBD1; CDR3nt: TGTGCCAGCAGCCCGTGGACAGGGGCATCAGATACGCAGTATTTT; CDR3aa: CASSPWTGASDTQYF
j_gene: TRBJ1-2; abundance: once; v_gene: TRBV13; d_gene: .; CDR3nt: TGTGCCAGCAGCCCCACCGGAGGCAACAAACCTTATGGCTACACCTTC; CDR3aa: CASSPTGGNKPYGYTF
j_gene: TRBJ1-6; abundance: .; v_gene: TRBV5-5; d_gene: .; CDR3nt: TGTGCCAGCAGCGATTCGATGACGACAGTTAATTCACCCCTCCACTTT; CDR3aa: CASSDSMTTVNSPLHF
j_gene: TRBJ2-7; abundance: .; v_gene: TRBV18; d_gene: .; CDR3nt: TGTGCCAGCTCACCAATTGAGGCCTACGAGCAGTACTTC; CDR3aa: CASSPIEAYEQYF
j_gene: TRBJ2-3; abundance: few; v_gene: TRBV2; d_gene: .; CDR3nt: TGTGCCAGCAGTAGTCTATTAGCGGACCTCACAGATACGCAGTATTTT; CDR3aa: CASSSLLADLTDTQYF
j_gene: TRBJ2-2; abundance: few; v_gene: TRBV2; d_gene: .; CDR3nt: TGTGCCAGCAAGGGAGAGACTTCGAACACCGGGGAGCTGTTTTTT; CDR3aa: CASKGETSNTGELFF
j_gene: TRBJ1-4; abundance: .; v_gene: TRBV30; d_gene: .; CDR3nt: TGTGCCGGGAGTGTACACGGTGAAAAACTGTTTTTT; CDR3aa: CAGSVHGEKLFF
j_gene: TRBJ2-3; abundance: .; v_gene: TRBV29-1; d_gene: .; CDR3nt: TGCAGCGTTGACAGGACCACCAGGGGAGATACGCAGTATTTT; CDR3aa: CSVDRTTRGDTQYF
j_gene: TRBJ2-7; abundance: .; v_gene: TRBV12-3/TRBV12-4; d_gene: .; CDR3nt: TGTGCCAGCGGGGGGGCGTCCCAGGGGCAATCCTACAATGAGCAGTACTTC; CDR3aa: CASGGASQGQSYNEQYF
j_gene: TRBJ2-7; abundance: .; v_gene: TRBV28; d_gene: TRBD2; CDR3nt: TGTGCCAGCAGTACAAGCCCCCCTGGGGCGGGAGGGTCCTACGAGCAGTACTTC; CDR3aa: CASSTSPPGAGGSYEQYF
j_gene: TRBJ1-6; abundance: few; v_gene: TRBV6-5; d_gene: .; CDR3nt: TGTGCCAGCAGTATTGAGGGCCGCTCCTATAATTCACCCCTCCACTTT; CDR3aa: CASSIEGRSYNSPLHF
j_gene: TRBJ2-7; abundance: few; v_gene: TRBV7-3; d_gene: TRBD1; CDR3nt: TGTGCCAGCAGCTTAAGGGACAGGGACGAGCAGTACTTC; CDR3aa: CASSLRDRDEQYF
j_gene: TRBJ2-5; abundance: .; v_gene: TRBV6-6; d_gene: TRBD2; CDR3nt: TGTGCCAGCAGTTACGGACTAGCTTCGGTCCAAGAGACCCAGTACTTC; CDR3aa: CASSYGLASVQETQYF
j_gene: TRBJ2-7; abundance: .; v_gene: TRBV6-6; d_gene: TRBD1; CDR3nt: TGTGCCAGCAGTTTTCTACAGGGGGATCAGTACTTC; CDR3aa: CASSFLQGDQYF
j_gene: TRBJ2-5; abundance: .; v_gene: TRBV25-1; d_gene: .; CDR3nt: TGTGCCAGCCGGACGACAGGTCAAGAGACCCAGTACTTC; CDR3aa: CASRTTGQETQYF
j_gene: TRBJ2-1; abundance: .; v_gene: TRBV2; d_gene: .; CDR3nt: TGTGCCAGCAGGGGGGGACCTAGCAATGAGCAGTTCTTC; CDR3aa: CASRGGPSNEQFF
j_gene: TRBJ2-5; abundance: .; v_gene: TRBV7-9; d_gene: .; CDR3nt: TGTGCCAGCAGCTTAGGTCGGAGGGAAAATCAAGAGACCCAGTACTTC; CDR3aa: CASSLGRRENQETQYF
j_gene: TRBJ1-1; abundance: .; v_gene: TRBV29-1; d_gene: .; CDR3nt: TGCAGCGTGCGGGGGATAGGAACTGAAGCTTTCTTT; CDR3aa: CSVRGIGTEAFF
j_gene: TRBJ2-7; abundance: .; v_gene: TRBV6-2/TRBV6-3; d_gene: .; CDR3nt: TGTGCCAGCAGAGGCAGGGTTTCCTACGAGCAGTACTTC; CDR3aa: CASRGRVSYEQYF
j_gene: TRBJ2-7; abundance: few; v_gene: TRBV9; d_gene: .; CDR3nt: TGTGCCAGCAGCGTAGACAGGGACGAGCAGTACTTC; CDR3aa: CASSVDRDEQYF
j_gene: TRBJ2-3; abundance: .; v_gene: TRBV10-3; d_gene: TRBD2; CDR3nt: TGTGCCATCAGTGACCCTAGCGGGAGTGGCGGCACAGATACGCAGTATTTT; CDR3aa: CAISDPSGSGGTDTQYF
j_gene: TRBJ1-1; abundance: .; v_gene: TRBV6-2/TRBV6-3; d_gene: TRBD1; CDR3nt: TGTGCCAGCAGTTCGACGGGACAGATGAACACTGAAGCTTTCTTT; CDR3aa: CASSSTGQMNTEAFF
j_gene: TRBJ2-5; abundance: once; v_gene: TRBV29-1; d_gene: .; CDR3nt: TGCAGCGTTGAGGGGACAACTACCACAAGGGAGACCCAGTACTTC; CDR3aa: CSVEGTTTTRETQYF
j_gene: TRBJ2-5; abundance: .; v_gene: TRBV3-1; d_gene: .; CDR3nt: TGTGCCAGCAGCCAAGGAAGTATCGGGACACAAGAGACCCAGTACTTC; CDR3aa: CASSQGSIGTQETQYF
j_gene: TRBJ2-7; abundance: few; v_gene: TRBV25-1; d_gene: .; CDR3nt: TGTGCCAGCAGTCGGAACGGAAATACCTACGAGCAGTACTTC; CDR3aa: CASSRNGNTYEQYF
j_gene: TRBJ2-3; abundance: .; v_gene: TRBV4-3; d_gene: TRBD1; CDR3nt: TGCGCCAGCAGCCCTGGGACAGGGGCAGATACGCAGTATTTT; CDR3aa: CASSPGTGADTQYF
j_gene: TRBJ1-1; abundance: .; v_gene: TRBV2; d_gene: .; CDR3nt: TGTGCCAGCAGTGAAGAGCCTAACACTGAAGCTTTCTTT; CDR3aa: CASSEEPNTEAFF
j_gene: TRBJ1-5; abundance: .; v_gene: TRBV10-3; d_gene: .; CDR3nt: TGTGCCATCAGTGATGTGGTAGGTCAGCCCCAGCATTTT; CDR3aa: CAISDVVGQPQHF
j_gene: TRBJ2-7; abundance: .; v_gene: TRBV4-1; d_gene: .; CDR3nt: TGCGCCAGCAGCCAGGCTGGGACCCCGGGCATAGGGGAGTACTTC; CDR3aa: CASSQAGTPGIGEYF
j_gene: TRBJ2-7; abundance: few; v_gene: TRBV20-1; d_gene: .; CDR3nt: TGCAGTGCTTATATACAGGGTACGAACGAGCAGTACTTC; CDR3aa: CSAYIQGTNEQYF
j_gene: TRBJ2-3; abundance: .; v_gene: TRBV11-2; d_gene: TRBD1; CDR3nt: TGTGCCACACTACCCGACAGGGGGCTTACAGATACGCAGTATTTT; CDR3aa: CATLPDRGLTDTQYF
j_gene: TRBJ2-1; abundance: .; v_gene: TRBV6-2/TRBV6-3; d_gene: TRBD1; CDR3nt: TGTGCCAGCAGCGCTACTCCAGGGGGCTTTAGCCCTACTGAGCAGTTCTTC; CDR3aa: CASSATPGGFSPTEQFF
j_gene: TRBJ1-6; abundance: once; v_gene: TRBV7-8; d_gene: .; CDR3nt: TGTGCCAGCAGCTTAGCAACTCTTATAGGATCACCCCTCCACTTT; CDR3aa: CASSLATLIGSPLHF
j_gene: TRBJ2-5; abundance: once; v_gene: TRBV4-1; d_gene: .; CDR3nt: TGCGCCAGCAGCCAAGTGGTCGGCCGCTGGGAGACCCAGTACTTC; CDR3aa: CASSQVVGRWETQYF
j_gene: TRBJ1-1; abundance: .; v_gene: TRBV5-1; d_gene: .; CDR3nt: TGCGCCAGCAGCTTGAGTGCCAGGGAAGGTACTGAAGCTTTCTTT; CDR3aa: CASSLSAREGTEAFF
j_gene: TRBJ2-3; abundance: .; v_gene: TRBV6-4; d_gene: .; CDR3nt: TGTGCCAGCTGCATTAACCACGGACAGCCCACAGATACGCAGTATTTT; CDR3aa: CASCINHGQPTDTQYF
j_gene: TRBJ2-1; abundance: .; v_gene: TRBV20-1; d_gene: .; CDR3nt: TGCAGTCCCCATAGCGGTCGGGGCTCCTACAATGAGCAGTTCTTC; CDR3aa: CSPHSGRGSYNEQFF
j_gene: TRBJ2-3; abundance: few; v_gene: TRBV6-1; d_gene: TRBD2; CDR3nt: TGTGCCAGCGTTCGGACTAGCCTCACAGATACGCAGTATTTT; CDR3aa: CASVRTSLTDTQYF
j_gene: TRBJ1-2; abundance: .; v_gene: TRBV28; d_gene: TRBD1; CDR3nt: TGTGCCGAGCGCGGAGGGGGCGTTGGCTACACCTTC; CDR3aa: CAERGGGVGYTF
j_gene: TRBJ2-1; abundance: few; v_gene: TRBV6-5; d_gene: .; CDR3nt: TGTGCCAGCAGTTCCCCAAGGGCGAACGACGGGACCTACAATGAGCAGTTCTTC; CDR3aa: CASSSPRANDGTYNEQFF
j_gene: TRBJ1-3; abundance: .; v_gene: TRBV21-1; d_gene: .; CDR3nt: TGTGCCAGCAGCAACCCTAACACCATATATTTT; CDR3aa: CASSNPNTIYF
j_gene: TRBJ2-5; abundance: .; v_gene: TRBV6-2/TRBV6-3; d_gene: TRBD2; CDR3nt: TGTGCCAGCAGTAATCGACTAGCGCGGGAGACCCAGTACTTC; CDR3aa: CASSNRLARETQYF
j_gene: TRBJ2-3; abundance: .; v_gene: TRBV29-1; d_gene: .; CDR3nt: TGCAGCGTTATGCGGCGGGAAGGCACAGATACGCAGTATTTT; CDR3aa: CSVMRREGTDTQYF
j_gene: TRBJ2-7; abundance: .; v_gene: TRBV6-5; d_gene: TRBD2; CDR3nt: TGTGCCAGCAGTTACTCGGGACTAGCGCGCGTATACAATGAGCAGTACTTC; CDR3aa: CASSYSGLARVYNEQYF